Below, 27 T cell receptor beta chains from the same sample are listed, as sequenced in a study of cytomegalovirus exposure and HLA in healthy donors. The PCR ran on 60 Vbeta and 13 Jbeta primers. Sequenced by immunoSEQ multiplex PCR; TCRdb stores in-frame clones only, minus some. The data contain 100,000 to 150,000 clones, 70% to 80% of them singletons. The sample taken for sequencing was PBMCs. Source of these receptors: a woman aged 45-59 years in good health and CMV-seropositive.

This clone appeared once. The chain employs TRBV9 and TRBJ2-5, with 13 bases lining up with TRBD2. Germline V gives CDR1 SGDLS, CDR2 YYNGEE. J was trimmed by 1 base and V by 4 bases; bases with no gene match: 1. The CDR3 is 15 amino acids. CDR3 amino acids: CASSWTSGGQETQYF. As DNA, the CDR3 is TGTGCCAGCAGCTGGACTAGCGGGGGCCAAGAGACCCAGTACTTC.

This clone turned up a few times. The chain recombines TRBV6-1 with TRBJ1-2; D perhaps matches TRBD1 (5 bases). Trimming took 6 bases from V and 5 from J, leaving 16 bases between them. The CDR3 loop spans 14 amino acids. Germline V gene data show CDR1 as MNHNS and CDR2 as SASEGT. The CDR3 coding sequence is TGTGCCAGCAGGCCCGGGGGGGGGTATTATGGCTACACCTTC. This encodes CASRPGGGYYGYTF.

This chain links TRBV19 with TRBJ2-7, with a possible D match to TRBD2 (6 bases). V was clipped by 6 bases and J by 0 bases, with 12 bases between them. The CDR3 runs to 14 residues. Germline V CDR1 and CDR2: LNHDA, SQIVND (reference sequence). CDR3 in amino acids: CASRRGRDSYEQYF. In DNA, the CDR3 is TGTGCCAGTAGGCGGGGTAGGGACTCCTACGAGCAGTACTTC.

This chain connects TRBV4-2 to TRBJ2-4; 7 positions match TRBD2. Looked up from germline, CDR1 is LGHNA and CDR2 is YNFKEQ. V shed 1 base, J shed 6 bases, and the junction held 6 bases outside the gene matches. CDR3 length: 15 residues. Here the CDR3 DNA reads TGTGCCAGCAGCCAAGCGTCCAGGGAGGGAAACATTCAGTACTTC. The encoded protein is CASSQASREGNIQYF.

This chain links TRBV18 with TRBJ2-7, with TRBD1 matching over 8 bases. This CDR3 region has 15 residues. CDR1 KGHSH and CDR2 LQKENI come from the germline V gene. V lost 0 bases, J lost 7 bases, and 8 bases stayed unmatched. The CDR3 DNA sequence: TGTGCCAGCTCACCACCGACAGGGGATAGAAAAGAGCAGTACTTC. Encoded protein: CASSPPTGDRKEQYF.

This clone came up a few times. The CDR3 protein is CASQLGGTGELFF. In nucleotides, the CDR3 is TGTGCCAGCCAACTGGGGGGCACCGGGGAGCTGTTTTTT. The V and J genes are TRBV28 and TRBJ2-2, with D possibly matching TRBD2 (6 bases). Germline V gives CDR1 MDHEN, CDR2 SYDVKM. Trimming took off 8 bases at V and 4 bases at J, with 11 bases between the two ends. The CDR3 is made up of 13 amino acids.

V is TRBV7-3 and J is TRBJ1-1; TRBD1 might be the D (5 bases). The CDR3 is 13 amino acids. V was trimmed by 2 bases and J by 5 bases, leaving 9 bases between them. The germline V gene has CDR1 SGHTA and CDR2 FQGTGA. The CDR3 reads CASSLLGETEAFF. DNA of the CDR3: TGTGCCAGCAGCTTATTAGGGGAAACTGAAGCTTTCTTT.

The V call is TRBV5-1, the J call TRBJ2-7, with TRBD1 matching over 8 bases. CDR1 SGHRS and CDR2 YFSETQ come from the germline V gene. The CDR3 consists of 15 residues. With 4 bases clipped from V and 0 bases from J, the junction kept 6 bases outside the gene matches. In DNA, the CDR3 is TGCGCCAGCAGCCTGGACAGGGTCAGCTCCTACGAGCAGTACTTC. It yields the protein CASSLDRVSSYEQYF.

Only one count was recorded for this clone. The chain recombines TRBV7-2 with TRBJ2-7, with TRBD2 matching 8 bases. V gave up 2 bases and J gave up 5 bases; unmatched junction bases: 5. Germline CDR1 reads SGHTA; CDR2 reads FQGNSA. CDR3 size: 14 residues. CDR3 DNA: TGTGCCAGCAGCTTACGGGGGGGGCCCCACGAGCAGTACTTC. As protein: CASSLRGGPHEQYF. The whole variable domain, filled in from reference TRBV7-2 and TRBJ2-7, reads GAGVSQSPSNKVTEKGKDVELRCDPISGHTALYWYRQSLGQGLEFLIYFQGNSAPDKSGLPSDRFSAERTGGSVSTLTIQRTQQEDSAVYLCASSLRGGPHEQYFGPGTRLTVT.

V gene TRBV7-8 combines with J gene TRBJ1-5; 7 nucleotides line up with TRBD1. J lost 1 base, V lost 6 bases, and 9 bases had no gene match. Per germline, CDR1 SGHVS and CDR2 FQNEAQ. The CDR3 is 16 amino acids. CDR3 bases: TGTGCCAGCAGTCTATCCACAGGGGCCAGCAATCAGCCCCAGCATTTT. Protein: CASSLSTGASNQPQHF.

The chain joins TRBV9 to TRBJ2-7, with TRBD2 as a possible D gene (6 bases). Germline V CDR1 and CDR2: SGDLS, YYNGEE. This CDR3 has 14 residues. V was pared by 4 bases and J by 7 bases, with 18 bases between. The CDR3: CASSPRTTFWEQYF. In DNA form, the CDR3 reads TGTGCCAGCAGCCCCCGGACTACTTTCTGGGAGCAGTACTTC.

This clone was found a few times. The chain has TRBV4-3 and TRBJ2-1; TRBD2 matches at 8 bases. There are 16 residues in the CDR3. Germline V gives CDR1 LGHNA, CDR2 YSLEER. J was trimmed by 4 bases and V by 0 bases; bases with no gene match: 5. For the CDR3, the DNA is TGCGCCAGCAGCCAAGACCCCGGGGGGGGGTACAATGAGCAGTTCTTC. Translating it yields CASSQDPGGGYNEQFF.

This clone was picked up many times. The V call is TRBV10-1, the J call TRBJ2-1; TRBD2 aligns across 8 bases. Per the germline V gene, CDR1 is WNHNN and CDR2 is SYGVQD (reference sequence). The CDR3 length is 13 residues. CDR3 bases: TGCGGGGTAGCGGGGTACTCCTACAATGAGCAGTTCTTC. Translated, it gives CGVAGYSYNEQFF.

The CDR3 DNA sequence: TGTGCCAGCAGCCCCGACAGGGATCAGCCCCAGCATTTT. Translated: CASSPDRDQPQHF. V is TRBV7-2 and J is TRBJ1-5; 7 bases match TRBD1. The germline gives CDR1 SGHTA, CDR2 FQGNSA. The ends lost 5 bases at V and 5 bases at J; junction bases unmatched: 3. The CDR3 is 13 amino acids.

A word on this clone: The junction does not match germline at one end; this may be a read error. Different DNA sequences within this sample yield the same CDR3. V gene TRBV5-1 combines with J gene TRBJ2-5, with 10 bases fitting TRBD1. The CDR3 consists of 15 residues. Looked up from germline, CDR1 is SGHRS and CDR2 is YFSETQ. As DNA, the CDR3 is TGCGCCAGCAGCTTGGTAGGGACAGGGGAAGAGACTCAGTACTTC. This translates into CASSLVGTGEETQYF.

The chain uses TRBV6-5 and TRBJ1-2, with 8 bases identical to TRBD1. There are 13 residues in the CDR3. The trim removed 7 bases at V and 8 bases at J, leaving 9 bases unmatched. From germline, CDR1 is MNHEY and CDR2 SVGAGI. The CDR3 region is CASTLGQGGGYTF. As DNA, the CDR3 is TGTGCCAGCACCCTAGGACAGGGAGGGGGCTACACCTTC.

The chain joins TRBV5-6 to TRBJ1-5; 11 bases match TRBD1. Germline V gene data show CDR1 as SGHDT and CDR2 as YYEEEE. V lost 4 bases to trimming and J lost 5 bases; unmatched junction nucleotides: 5. The CDR3 totals 15 residues. CDR3 sequence: CASSLGQGADQPQHF. DNA for the CDR3: TGTGCCAGCAGCCTAGGACAGGGGGCAGATCAGCCCCAGCATTTT.

This clone was counted a few times. The V gene is TRBV7-2, the J gene TRBJ2-7; TRBD2 matches 10 bases. J was trimmed by 6 bases and V by 5 bases; bases with no gene match: 13. The germline V gene encodes CDR1 SGHTA and CDR2 FQGNSA. CDR3 length: 16 residues. The chain's CDR3 is CASSPAPSGGGREQYF. CDR3 nucleotide sequence: TGTGCCAGCAGCCCAGCCCCGAGCGGGGGGGGCCGCGAGCAGTACTTC.

This clone was seen only once. V and J are TRBV19 and TRBJ2-5; 10 bases align to TRBD2. With 3 bases clipped from V and 3 bases from J, the junction kept 10 bases outside the gene matches. Germline loops: CDR1 LNHDA, CDR2 SQIVND (reference sequence). The CDR3 spans 17 residues. As DNA, the CDR3 is TGTGCCAGTAGTATCATCCTAGCGGGAGACCTCGAAGAGACCCAGTACTTC. It specifies CASSIILAGDLEETQYF.

The CDR3 DNA follows: TGTGCCAGCTCGCGATCCGGGACAACGGGCTGGGAGCAGTACTTC. Residues: CASSRSGTTGWEQYF. The gene calls are TRBV18 and TRBJ2-7, with a possible D match to TRBD1 (6 bases). The CDR3 length is 15 residues. Germline V gene lookup returns CDR1 KGHSH and CDR2 LQKENI. V lost 6 bases and J 7 bases, leaving 22 bases between the germline ends. Complete variable domain (other parts from reference TRBV18 and TRBJ2-7): NAGVMQNPRHLVRRRGQEARLRCSPMKGHSHVYWYRQLPEEGLKFMVYLQKENIIDESGMPKERFSAEFPKEGPSILRIQQVVRGDSAAYFCASSRSGTTGWEQYFGPGTRLTVT.

This chain uses TRBV7-2 with TRBJ1-5, with a weak D call TRBD1 (5 bases). The CDR3 totals 14 residues. V was clipped by 4 bases and J by 0 bases, with 7 bases between them. The V gene's germline CDR1 is SGHTA and CDR2 FQGNSA. For the CDR3, the DNA is TGTGCCAGCAGCTCGACAGTTAGCAATCAGCCCCAGCATTTT. Translating gives CASSSTVSNQPQHF.

The V gene is TRBV28, the J gene TRBJ1-1; 7 bases match TRBD1. CDR3 size: 14 residues. Trimming took 2 bases from V and 7 from J; bases not matched to a gene: 7. The germline gives CDR1 MDHEN, CDR2 SYDVKM. CDR3 loop: CASSLGGGEGEAFF. The CDR3 DNA reads as TGTGCCAGCAGTTTAGGAGGGGGCGAGGGTGAAGCTTTCTTT.

The chain employs TRBV7-9 and TRBJ2-5, with TRBD1 matching over 7 bases. The CDR3 covers 15 residues. Germline assignment: CDR1 SEHNR and CDR2 FQNEAQ (reference sequence). Trimming took 5 bases from V and 0 from J; bases not matched to a gene: 6. CDR3: CASSPLGQNQETQYF. The CDR3 DNA reads TGTGCCAGCAGCCCCTTGGGACAGAACCAAGAGACCCAGTACTTC.

This clone was seen more than once but under ten times. The chain links TRBV5-6 to TRBJ2-1, with TRBD1 matching 7 bases. Germline CDR1 and CDR2: SGHDT and YYEEEE. The CDR3 contains 13 residues. Trimming removed 4 bases from V and 12 bases from J; junction bases left unmatched: 10. For the CDR3, the DNA is TGTGCCAGCAGCACCTGGGACAGCAGCGGGCAGTTCTTC. Residues: CASSTWDSSGQFF.

The chain employs TRBV6-1 and TRBJ2-6; the match to TRBD2 covers 7 bases. Trimming removed 6 bases from V and 2 bases from J; junction bases left unmatched: 4. The CDR3 is made up of 15 amino acids. The germline gives CDR1 MNHNS, CDR2 SASEGT. CDR3 residues: CASRAGRTGANVLTF. The CDR3 nucleotides are TGTGCCAGCAGAGCGGGGAGGACTGGGGCCAACGTCCTGACTTTC.

The chain couples TRBV10-3 to TRBJ1-6; the match to TRBD1 covers 9 bases. CDR1 is ENHRY and CDR2 is SYGVKD in the germline V gene. Trimming removed 10 bases from V and 7 bases from J; junction bases left unmatched: 5. This CDR3 is built from 13 residues. DNA for the CDR3: TGTGCCACCAGAGGACAGGGGAATTCACCCCTCCACTTT. The encoded protein is CATRGQGNSPLHF.

The chain is built from TRBV6-1 and TRBJ2-1, with 9 bases that match TRBD1. The length of the CDR3 is 14 residues. V dropped 10 bases and J dropped 3; count of bases not matched to a gene: 7. Germline V lookup: CDR1 MNHNS, CDR2 SASEGT. CDR3 coding DNA: TGTGCCACCGGGACAGGGTTTCTCTACAATGAGCAGTTCTTC. It yields the protein CATGTGFLYNEQFF.